This TCR beta chain was sequenced during a study of blood T cell repertoires in COVID-19. Study-level background: Spain, Italy and the United States supplied samples that represented acute and convalescent COVID-19. T cells, B-cell-depleted T cells, or PBMCs supplied cDNA or gDNA.

With 0 bases clipped from V and 1 base from J, the junction kept 3 bases outside the gene matches. The germline V gene has CDR1 LGHNA and CDR2 YNFKEQ. The CDR3 has 15 amino acids. Sequencing was performed with immunoSEQ multiplex PCR; in TCRdb, only in-frame clones are kept and a portion is missing. Of tens of thousands of clones listed, around 79% are singletons. Sequencing was done on a sample of peripheral blood. This clonotype was obtained from a human donor in a cohort sampled during active COVID-19. This rearrangement joins TRBV4-2 to TRBJ2-7, with 7 bases matching TRBD2. The CDR3 protein is CASSQEGGGSYEQYF. Here the CDR3 DNA reads TGTGCCAGCAGCCAAGAGGGGGGGGGTTCCTACGAGCAGTACTTC.